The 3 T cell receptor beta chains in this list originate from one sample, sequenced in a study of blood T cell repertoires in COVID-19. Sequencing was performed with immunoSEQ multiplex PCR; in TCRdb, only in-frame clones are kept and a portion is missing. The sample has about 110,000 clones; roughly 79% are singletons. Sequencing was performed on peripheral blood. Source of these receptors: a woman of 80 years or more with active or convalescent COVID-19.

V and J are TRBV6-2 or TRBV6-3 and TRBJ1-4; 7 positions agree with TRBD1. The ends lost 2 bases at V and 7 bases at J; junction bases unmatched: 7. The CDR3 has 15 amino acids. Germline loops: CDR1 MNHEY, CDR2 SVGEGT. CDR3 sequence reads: CASSYRRGQGEKLFF. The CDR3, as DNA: TGTGCCAGCAGTTACCGGAGGGGGCAGGGTGAAAAACTGTTTTTT.

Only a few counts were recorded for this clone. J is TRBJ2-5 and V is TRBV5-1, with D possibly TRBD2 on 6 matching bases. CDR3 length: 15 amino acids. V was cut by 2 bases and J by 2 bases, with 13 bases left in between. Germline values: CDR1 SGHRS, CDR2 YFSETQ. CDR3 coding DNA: TGCGCCAGCAGCTTTGTGCAGGGAGGACAAGAGACCCAGTACTTC. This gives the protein CASSFVQGGQETQYF.

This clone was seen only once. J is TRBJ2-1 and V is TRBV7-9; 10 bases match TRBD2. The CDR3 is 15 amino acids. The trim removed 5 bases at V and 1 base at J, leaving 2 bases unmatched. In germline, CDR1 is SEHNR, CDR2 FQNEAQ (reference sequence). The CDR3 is CASSRSGRSYNEQFF. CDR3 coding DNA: TGTGCCAGCAGCCGTAGCGGGAGGTCCTACAATGAGCAGTTCTTC. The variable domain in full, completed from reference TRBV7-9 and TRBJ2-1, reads DTGVSQNPRHKITKRGQNVTFRCDPISEHNRLYWYRQTLGQGPEFLTYFQNEAQLEKSRLLSDRFSAERPKGSFSTLEIQRTEQGDSAMYLCASSRSGRSYNEQFFGPGTRLTVL.